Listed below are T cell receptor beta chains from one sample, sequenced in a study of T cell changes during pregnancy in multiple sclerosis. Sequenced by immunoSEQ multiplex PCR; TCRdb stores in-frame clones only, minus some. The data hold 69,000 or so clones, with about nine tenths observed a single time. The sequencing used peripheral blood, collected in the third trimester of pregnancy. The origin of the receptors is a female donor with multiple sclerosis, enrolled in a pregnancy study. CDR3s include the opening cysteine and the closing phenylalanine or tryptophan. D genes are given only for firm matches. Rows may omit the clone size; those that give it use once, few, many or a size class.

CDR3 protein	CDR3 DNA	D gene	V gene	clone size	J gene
CASRARTGNPDTQYF	TGTGCCAGCAGAGCACGAACAGGGAACCCAGATACGCAGTATTTT	NA	TRBV6-1	NA	TRBJ2-3
CASSRRQGDYEQYF	TGTGCCAGCAGCCGTAGACAGGGTGACTACGAGCAGTACTTC	TRBD1	TRBV7-2	NA	TRBJ2-7
CASIFPSGGPGELFF	TGTGCCAGCATTTTTCCTAGCGGGGGTCCCGGGGAGCTGTTTTTT	TRBD2	TRBV6-1	NA	TRBJ2-2
CASSLASGGQETQYF	TGCGCCAGCAGCTTGGCTAGCGGGGGGCAAGAGACCCAGTACTTC	TRBD2	TRBV5-1	NA	TRBJ2-5
CASGFTGERYNEQFF	TGTGCCAGCGGCTTTACAGGGGAGCGCTACAATGAGCAGTTCTTC	TRBD1	TRBV2	once	TRBJ2-1
CASSWSGGMVETQYF	TGTGCCAGCAGCTGGTCCGGCGGGATGGTGGAGACCCAGTACTTC	NA	TRBV11-2	NA	TRBJ2-5
CASSLRGTNTEAFF	TGTGCCAGCAGTTTAAGGGGGACCAACACTGAAGCTTTCTTT	NA	TRBV28	NA	TRBJ1-1
CASSPGPYLMNTEAFF	TGTGCCAGCAGCCCAGGGCCCTACCTTATGAACACTGAAGCTTTCTTT	NA	TRBV7-2	NA	TRBJ1-1
CASSRLGGAEAFF	TGTGCCAGCAGCCGACTGGGGGGAGCTGAAGCTTTCTTT	NA	TRBV11-1	NA	TRBJ1-1
CASSSQKTSYGYTF	TGTGCCAGCAGCTCGCAGAAGACTTCGTATGGCTACACCTTC	NA	TRBV7-8	once	TRBJ1-2
CASSIGREYYGYTF	TGCGCCAGCAGCATCGGAAGGGAGTACTATGGCTACACCTTC	NA	TRBV5-1	NA	TRBJ1-2
CASSEPGEGTEAFF	TGTGCCAGCAGTGAGCCAGGGGAGGGAACTGAAGCTTTCTTT	NA	TRBV25-1	NA	TRBJ1-1
CAIRSATGTDGNTIYF	TGTGCCATCCGTTCCGCTACTGGGACAGACGGAAACACCATATATTTT	TRBD1	TRBV10-3	NA	TRBJ1-3
CASSQGPSGGAGQETQYF	TGCGCCAGCAGCCAAGGTCCTAGCGGGGGGGCCGGGCAAGAGACCCAGTACTTC	TRBD2	TRBV4-1	NA	TRBJ2-5
CASSPRAKQPHNEQFF	TGTGCCAGCAGCCCGCGAGCGAAGCAACCTCACAATGAGCAGTTCTTC	NA	TRBV7-9	NA	TRBJ2-1
CASRDDRGIIYEQYF	TGTGCCAGCAGGGATGACAGGGGGATCATCTACGAGCAGTACTTC	TRBD1	TRBV28	NA	TRBJ2-7
CASSAMDRVAYGYTF	TGTGCCAGCAGCGCCATGGACAGGGTGGCCTATGGCTACACCTTC	TRBD1	TRBV9	once	TRBJ1-2
CASSPGQVLGAFF	TGCGCCAGCAGCCCTGGACAGGTACTGGGTGCTTTCTTT	TRBD1	TRBV5-1	NA	TRBJ1-1
CAYEGQGHEQYF	TGTGCCTATGAGGGACAGGGTCACGAGCAGTACTTC	TRBD1	TRBV30	NA	TRBJ2-7
CASSEQLAGGSSYNEQFF	TGTGCCAGCAGTGAGCAGCTAGCGGGGGGGAGCTCCTACAATGAGCAGTTCTTC	TRBD2	TRBV2	NA	TRBJ2-1
CASSPSGGLISNYGYTF	TGCGCCAGCAGCCCCTCCGGGGGGCTTATATCCAACTATGGCTACACCTTC	NA	TRBV5-1	once	TRBJ1-2
CASSADRHTEAFF	TGTGCCAGCAGTGCTGACAGACACACTGAAGCTTTCTTT	NA	TRBV6-1	NA	TRBJ1-1
CASSSAGTGGYGYTF	TGTGCCAGCAGTTCCGCCGGGACAGGGGGGTATGGCTACACCTTC	TRBD1	TRBV28	NA	TRBJ1-2
CASTTQGYSGELFF	TGTGCCAGTACCACACAGGGTTATAGCGGGGAGCTGTTTTTT	NA	TRBV19	NA	TRBJ2-2
CAWSPRDSDNSPLHF	TGTGCCTGGAGTCCCCGGGACTCTGATAATTCACCCCTCCACTTT	NA	TRBV30	NA	TRBJ1-6
CATDPGQSHNQPQHF	TGTGCCACCGACCCGGGACAGTCTCACAATCAGCCCCAGCATTTT	TRBD1	TRBV10-3	NA	TRBJ1-5
CASSYQGAISQETQYF	TGTGCCAGCAGTTACCAAGGGGCAATTAGCCAAGAGACCCAGTACTTC	NA	TRBV6-5	once	TRBJ2-5
CASSEQGTDTQYF	TGCGCCAGCAGTGAACAGGGCACAGATACGCAGTATTTT	NA	TRBV10-1	NA	TRBJ2-3
CASSPHPPNQPQHF	TGTGCCAGCAGTCCCCATCCCCCCAATCAGCCCCAGCATTTT	NA	TRBV7-3	NA	TRBJ1-5
CASSLQGIRNTEAFF	TGCGCCAGCAGCTTACAGGGTATTCGGAACACTGAAGCTTTCTTT	NA	TRBV5-1	NA	TRBJ1-1
CAWSWTDSRHF	TGTGCCTGGAGTTGGACAGACTCACGGCATTTT	NA	TRBV30	few	TRBJ1-3
CASRTGYDRPNTEAFF	TGTGCCAGTAGGACAGGCTACGATCGGCCGAACACTGAAGCTTTCTTT	NA	TRBV19	NA	TRBJ1-1
CAIRRQGLDTEAFF	TGTGCCATTCGTCGACAGGGACTAGACACTGAAGCTTTCTTT	TRBD1	TRBV6-1	NA	TRBJ1-1
CASSPGPSSGNTIYF	TGTGCCAGCAGCCCGGGTCCGAGCTCTGGAAACACCATATATTTT	NA	TRBV7-3	NA	TRBJ1-3
CASSPPYTEAFF	TGTGCCAGCAGCCCCCCCTACACTGAAGCTTTCTTT	NA	TRBV6-5	NA	TRBJ1-1
CASSLDRGRYEQYF	TGTGCCAGCAGCTTAGACAGGGGGCGATACGAGCAGTACTTC	TRBD1	TRBV7-2	NA	TRBJ2-7
CASSLGQGAGDTQYF	TGCGCCAGCAGCTTAGGACAGGGGGCGGGAGATACGCAGTATTTT	TRBD1	TRBV5-1	NA	TRBJ2-3
CASSLEPAGWHEQYF	TGCGCCAGCAGCTTGGAACCGGCAGGGTGGCACGAGCAGTACTTC	NA	TRBV5-1	NA	TRBJ2-7
CASSSETGREAFF	TGTGCCAGCAGTTCAGAGACAGGGAGGGAAGCTTTCTTT	TRBD1	TRBV6-5	once	TRBJ1-1
CASSLNSIRYGYTF	TGTGCCAGCAGCTTAAATAGTATTCGCTATGGCTACACCTTC	NA	TRBV11-2	NA	TRBJ1-2
CASSYSRPGEYSPLHF	TGTGCCAGCAGTTACTCGCGTCCGGGGGAGTATTCACCCCTCCACTTT	NA	TRBV6-6	NA	TRBJ1-6
CASSLGRDTEAFF	TGTGCCAGCAGTTTGGGGAGAGACACTGAAGCTTTCTTT	NA	TRBV27	NA	TRBJ1-1
CASSPNARGEKLFF	TGCGCCAGCAGCCCAAACGCGAGGGGGGAAAAACTGTTTTTT	NA	TRBV4-1	NA	TRBJ1-4
CASNPWGDQPQHF	TGTGCCAGCAACCCCTGGGGGGACCAGCCCCAGCATTTT	NA	TRBV6-6	NA	TRBJ1-5
CASSLAAGGAGTEAFF	TGCGCCAGCAGCTTGGCCGCAGGGGGCGCTGGCACTGAAGCTTTCTTT	TRBD1	TRBV5-1	NA	TRBJ1-1
CASSLEGQGPNSYEQYF	TGTGCCAGCAGCTTGGAAGGACAGGGGCCAAACTCCTACGAGCAGTACTTC	TRBD1	TRBV5-6	once	TRBJ2-7
CASSDTEGQPQHF	TGTGCCAGCAGTGATACCGAGGGTCAGCCCCAGCATTTT	NA	TRBV6-1	NA	TRBJ1-5
CAWSPYWDRGGTEAFF	TGTGCCTGGAGTCCCTATTGGGACAGGGGGGGGACTGAAGCTTTCTTT	TRBD1	TRBV30	NA	TRBJ1-1
CATSEVGNEQFF	TGTGCCACCAGCGAGGTCGGGAATGAGCAGTTCTTC	NA	TRBV15	NA	TRBJ2-1
CASRTEETQYF	TGCGCCAGCAGGACGGAGGAGACCCAGTACTTC	NA	TRBV5-1	NA	TRBJ2-5
CASSLTSWTDTQYF	TGTGCCAGCAGCTTGACTAGCTGGACAGATACGCAGTATTTT	TRBD2	TRBV7-9	NA	TRBJ2-3